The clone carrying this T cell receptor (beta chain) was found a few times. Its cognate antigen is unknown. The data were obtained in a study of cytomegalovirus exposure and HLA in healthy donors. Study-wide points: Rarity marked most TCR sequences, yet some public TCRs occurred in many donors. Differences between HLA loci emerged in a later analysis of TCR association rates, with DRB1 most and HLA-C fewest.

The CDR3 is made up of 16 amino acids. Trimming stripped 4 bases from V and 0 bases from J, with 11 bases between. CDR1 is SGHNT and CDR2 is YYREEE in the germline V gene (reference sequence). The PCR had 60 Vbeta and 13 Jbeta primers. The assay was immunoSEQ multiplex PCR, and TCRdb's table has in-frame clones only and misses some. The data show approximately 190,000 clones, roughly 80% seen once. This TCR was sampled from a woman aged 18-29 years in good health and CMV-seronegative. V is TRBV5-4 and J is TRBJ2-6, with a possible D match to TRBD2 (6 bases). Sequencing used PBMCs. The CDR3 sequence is CASSPGTYSGANVLTF. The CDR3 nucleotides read TGTGCCAGCAGCCCGGGGACTTACTCTGGGGCCAACGTCCTGACTTTC. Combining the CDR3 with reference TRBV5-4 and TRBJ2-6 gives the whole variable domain ETGVTQSPTHLIKTRGQQVTLRCSSQSGHNTVSWYQQALGQGPQFIFQYYREEENGRGNFPPRFSGLQFPNYSSELNVNALELDDSALYLCASSPGTYSGANVLTFGAGSRLTVL.